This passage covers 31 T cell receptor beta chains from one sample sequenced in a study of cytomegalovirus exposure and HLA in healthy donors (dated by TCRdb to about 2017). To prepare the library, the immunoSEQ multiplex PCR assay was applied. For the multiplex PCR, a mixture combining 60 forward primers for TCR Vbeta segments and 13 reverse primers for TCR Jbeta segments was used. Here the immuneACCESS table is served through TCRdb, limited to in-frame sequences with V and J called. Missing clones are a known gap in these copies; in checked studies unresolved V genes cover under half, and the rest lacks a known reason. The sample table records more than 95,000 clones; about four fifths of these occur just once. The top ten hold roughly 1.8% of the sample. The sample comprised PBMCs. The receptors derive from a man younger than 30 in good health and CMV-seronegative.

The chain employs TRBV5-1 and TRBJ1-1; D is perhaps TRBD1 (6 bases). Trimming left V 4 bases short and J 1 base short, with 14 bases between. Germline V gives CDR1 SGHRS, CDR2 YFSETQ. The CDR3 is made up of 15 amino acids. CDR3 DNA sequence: TGCGCCAGCAGCCGGTCTGGACAGTCGAACACTGAAGCTTTCTTT. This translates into CASSRSGQSNTEAFF.

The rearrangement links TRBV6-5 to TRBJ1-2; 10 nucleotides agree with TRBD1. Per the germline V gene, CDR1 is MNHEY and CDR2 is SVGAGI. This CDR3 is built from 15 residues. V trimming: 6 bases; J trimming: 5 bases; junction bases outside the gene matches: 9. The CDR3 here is CASSRDRGSIYGYTF. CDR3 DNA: TGTGCCAGCAGCCGGGACAGGGGTTCCATATATGGCTACACCTTC.

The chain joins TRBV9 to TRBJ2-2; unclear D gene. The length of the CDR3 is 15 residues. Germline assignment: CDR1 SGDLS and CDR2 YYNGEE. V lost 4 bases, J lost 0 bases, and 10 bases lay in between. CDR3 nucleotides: TGTGCCAGCAGCCCCCGCAGGCCGAACACCGGGGAGCTGTTTTTT. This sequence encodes CASSPRRPNTGELFF.

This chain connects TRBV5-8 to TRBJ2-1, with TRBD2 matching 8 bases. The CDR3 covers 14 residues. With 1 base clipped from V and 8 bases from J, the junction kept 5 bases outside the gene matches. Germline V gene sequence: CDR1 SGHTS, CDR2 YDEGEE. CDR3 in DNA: TGTGCCAGCAGCTTGTTCGGACTAGCCCATGAGCAGTTCTTC. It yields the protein CASSLFGLAHEQFF.

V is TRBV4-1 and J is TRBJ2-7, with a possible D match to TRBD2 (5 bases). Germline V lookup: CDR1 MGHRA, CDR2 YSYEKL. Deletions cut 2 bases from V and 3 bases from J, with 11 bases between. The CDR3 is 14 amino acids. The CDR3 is CASSQNVGGYEQYF. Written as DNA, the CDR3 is TGCGCCAGCAGCCAAAACGTAGGAGGCTACGAGCAGTACTTC.

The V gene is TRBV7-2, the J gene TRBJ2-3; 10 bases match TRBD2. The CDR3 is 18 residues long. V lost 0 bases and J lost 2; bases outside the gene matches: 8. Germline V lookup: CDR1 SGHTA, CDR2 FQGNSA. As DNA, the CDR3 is TGTGCCAGCAGCTTAGCACGGGCTAGCGGGGGACACACAGATACGCAGTATTTT. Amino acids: CASSLARASGGHTDTQYF.

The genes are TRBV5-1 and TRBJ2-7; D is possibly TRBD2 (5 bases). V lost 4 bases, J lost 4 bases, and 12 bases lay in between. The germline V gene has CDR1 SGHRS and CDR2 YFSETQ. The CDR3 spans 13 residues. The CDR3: CASSVRDQYEQYF. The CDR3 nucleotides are TGCGCCAGCAGCGTGAGGGATCAGTACGAGCAGTACTTC.

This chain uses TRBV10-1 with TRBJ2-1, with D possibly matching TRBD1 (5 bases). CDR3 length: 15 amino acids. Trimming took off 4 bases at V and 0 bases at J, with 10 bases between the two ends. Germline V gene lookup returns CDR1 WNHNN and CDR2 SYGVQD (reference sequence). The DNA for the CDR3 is TGCGCCAGCAGTGCACGCCAGGGCTCCTACAATGAGCAGTTCTTC. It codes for CASSARQGSYNEQFF.

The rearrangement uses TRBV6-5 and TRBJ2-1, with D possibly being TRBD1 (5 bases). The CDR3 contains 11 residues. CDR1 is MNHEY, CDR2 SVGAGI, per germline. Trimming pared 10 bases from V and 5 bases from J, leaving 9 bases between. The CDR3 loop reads CATDSHNEQFF. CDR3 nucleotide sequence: TGTGCCACCGACAGCCACAATGAGCAGTTCTTC.

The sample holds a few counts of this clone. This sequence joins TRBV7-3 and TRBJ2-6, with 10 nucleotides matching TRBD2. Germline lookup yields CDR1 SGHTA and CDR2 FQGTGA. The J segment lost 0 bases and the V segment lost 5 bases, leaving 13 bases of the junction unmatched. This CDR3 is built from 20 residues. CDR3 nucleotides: TGTGCCAGCAGCCGTCGGACTAGCGGTGCCCATATCTCTGGGGCCAACGTCCTGACTTTC. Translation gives CASSRRTSGAHISGANVLTF. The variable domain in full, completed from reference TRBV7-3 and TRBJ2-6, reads GAGVSQTPSNKVTEKGKYVELRCDPISGHTALYWYRQSLGQGPEFLIYFQGTGAADDSGLPNDRFFAVRPEGSVSTLKIQRTERGDSAVYLCASSRRTSGAHISGANVLTFGAGSRLTVL.

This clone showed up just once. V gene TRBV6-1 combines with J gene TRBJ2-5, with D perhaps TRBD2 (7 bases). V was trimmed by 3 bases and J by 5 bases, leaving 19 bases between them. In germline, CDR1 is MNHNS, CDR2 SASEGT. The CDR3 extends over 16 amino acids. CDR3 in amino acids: CASSDAGATSWETQYF. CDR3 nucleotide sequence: TGTGCCAGCAGTGATGCGGGGGCTACTAGCTGGGAGACCCAGTACTTC.

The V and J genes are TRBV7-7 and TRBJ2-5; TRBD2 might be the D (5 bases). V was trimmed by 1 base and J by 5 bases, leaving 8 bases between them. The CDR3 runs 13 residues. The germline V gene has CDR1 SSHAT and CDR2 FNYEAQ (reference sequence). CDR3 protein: CASSLEWEETQYF. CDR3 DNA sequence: TGTGCCAGCAGCTTAGAGTGGGAGGAGACCCAGTACTTC.

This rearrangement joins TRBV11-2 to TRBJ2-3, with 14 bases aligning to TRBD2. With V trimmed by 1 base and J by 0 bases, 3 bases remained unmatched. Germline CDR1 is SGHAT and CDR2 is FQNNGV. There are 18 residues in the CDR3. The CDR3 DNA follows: TGTGCCAGCAGCTTAGTGACTAGCGGGGGGGGTAGCACAGATACGCAGTATTTT. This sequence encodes CASSLVTSGGGSTDTQYF.

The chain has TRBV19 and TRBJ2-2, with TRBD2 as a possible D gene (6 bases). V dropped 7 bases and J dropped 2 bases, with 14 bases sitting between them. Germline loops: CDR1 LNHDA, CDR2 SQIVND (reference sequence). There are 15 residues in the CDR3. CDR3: CASTGGTFNTGELFF. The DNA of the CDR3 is TGTGCCAGTACTGGAGGGACTTTTAACACCGGGGAGCTGTTTTTT.

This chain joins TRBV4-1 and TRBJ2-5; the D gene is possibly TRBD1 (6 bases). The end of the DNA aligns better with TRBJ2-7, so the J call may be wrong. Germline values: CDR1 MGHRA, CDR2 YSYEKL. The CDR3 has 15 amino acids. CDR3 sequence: CASSQDGRGGYEQYF. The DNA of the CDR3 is TGCGCCAGCAGCCAAGATGGCCGAGGGGGCTACGAGCAGTACTTC.

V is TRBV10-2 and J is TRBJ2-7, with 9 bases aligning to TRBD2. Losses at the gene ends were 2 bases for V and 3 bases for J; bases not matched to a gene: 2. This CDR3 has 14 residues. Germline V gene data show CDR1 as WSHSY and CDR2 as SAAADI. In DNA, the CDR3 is TGCGCCAGCAGTGAGAGACTAGCGGTCTACGAGCAGTACTTC. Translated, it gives CASSERLAVYEQYF.

The CDR3 DNA reads TGCGCCAGCAGCTTGGAACAGGTCTCCTACAATGAGCAGTTCTTC. Translating it yields CASSLEQVSYNEQFF. The rearrangement joins TRBV5-1 to TRBJ2-1, with D possibly TRBD1 on 5 matching bases. The CDR3 spans 15 residues. Trimming stripped 0 bases from V and 0 bases from J, with 7 bases between. Germline V CDR1 and CDR2: SGHRS, YFSETQ.

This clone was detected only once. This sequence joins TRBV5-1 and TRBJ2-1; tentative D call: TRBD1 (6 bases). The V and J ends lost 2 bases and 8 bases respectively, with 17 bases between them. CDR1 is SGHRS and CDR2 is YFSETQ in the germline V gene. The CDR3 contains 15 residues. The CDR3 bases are TGCGCCAGCAGCTTACAGGGTAATAAAGTTGATGAGCAGTTCTTC. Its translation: CASSLQGNKVDEQFF.

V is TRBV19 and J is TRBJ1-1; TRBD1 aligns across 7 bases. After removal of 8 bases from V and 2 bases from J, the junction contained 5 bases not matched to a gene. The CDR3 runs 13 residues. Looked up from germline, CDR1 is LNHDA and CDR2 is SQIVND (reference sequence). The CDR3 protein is CASQQGRNTEAFF. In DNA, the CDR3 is TGTGCCAGTCAACAGGGGAGAAACACTGAAGCTTTCTTT.

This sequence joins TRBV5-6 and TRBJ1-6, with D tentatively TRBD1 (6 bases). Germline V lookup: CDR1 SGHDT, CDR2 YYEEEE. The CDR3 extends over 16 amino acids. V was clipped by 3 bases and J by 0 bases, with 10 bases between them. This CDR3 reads CASSSRQDSYNSPLHF. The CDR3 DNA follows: TGTGCCAGCAGCTCCAGACAGGACTCCTATAATTCACCCCTCCACTTT. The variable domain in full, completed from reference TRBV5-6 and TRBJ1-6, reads DAGVTQSPTHLIKTRGQQVTLRCSPKSGHDTVSWYQQALGQGPQFIFQYYEEEERQRGNFPDRFSGHQFPNYSSELNVNALLLGDSALYLCASSSRQDSYNSPLHFGNGTRLTVT.

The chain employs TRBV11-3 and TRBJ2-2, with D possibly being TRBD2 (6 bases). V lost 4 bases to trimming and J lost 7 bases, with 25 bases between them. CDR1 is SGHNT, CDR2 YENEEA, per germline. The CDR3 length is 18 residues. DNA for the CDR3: TGTGCCAGCAGCTCAGGAGGTGGGGGGTTCTCGAATGGCGGGGAGCTGTTTTTT. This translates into CASSSGGGGFSNGGELFF.

The CDR3 DNA sequence: TGTGCCAGTAGTACCCTAGCGGGGGCCATCACAGATACGCAGTATTTT. This gives the protein CASSTLAGAITDTQYF. The chain employs TRBV19 and TRBJ2-3; TRBD2 matches 10 bases. The CDR3 consists of 16 residues. CDR1 is LNHDA and CDR2 is SQIVND in the germline V gene (reference sequence). J gave up 2 bases and V 4 bases, and 6 bases lay outside the gene matches.

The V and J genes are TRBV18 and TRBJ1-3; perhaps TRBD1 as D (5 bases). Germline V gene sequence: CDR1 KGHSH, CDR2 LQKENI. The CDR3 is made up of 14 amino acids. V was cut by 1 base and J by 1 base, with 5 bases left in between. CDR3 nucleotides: TGTGCCAGCTCACCACAGGGGTCTGGAAACACCATATATTTT. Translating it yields CASSPQGSGNTIYF.

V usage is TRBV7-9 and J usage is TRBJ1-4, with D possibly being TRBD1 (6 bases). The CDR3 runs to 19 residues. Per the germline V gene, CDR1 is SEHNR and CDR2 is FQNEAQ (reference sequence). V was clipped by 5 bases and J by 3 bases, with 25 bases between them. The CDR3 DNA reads TGTGCCAGCAGCCCAAAGCCCTCGGCTTACAGGGTTTCTAATGAAAAACTGTTTTTT. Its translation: CASSPKPSAYRVSNEKLFF.

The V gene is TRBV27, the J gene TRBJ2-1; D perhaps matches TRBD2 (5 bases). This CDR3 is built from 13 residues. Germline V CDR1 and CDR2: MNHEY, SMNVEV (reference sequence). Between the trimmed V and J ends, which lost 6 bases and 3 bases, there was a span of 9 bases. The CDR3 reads CASRRTDYNEQFF. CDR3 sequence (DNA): TGTGCCAGCAGAAGGACTGACTACAATGAGCAGTTCTTC.

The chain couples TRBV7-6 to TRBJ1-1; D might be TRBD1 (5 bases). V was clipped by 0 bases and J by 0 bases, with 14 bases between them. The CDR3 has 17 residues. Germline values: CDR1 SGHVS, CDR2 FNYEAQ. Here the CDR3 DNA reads TGTGCCAGCAGCTTAGCGGTGGCAGGACACATGAACACTGAAGCTTTCTTT. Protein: CASSLAVAGHMNTEAFF.

CDR3 DNA: TGTGCCAGCACCGAAGGGGCGGCGGATACGCAGTATTTT. Its translation is CASTEGAADTQYF. J is TRBJ2-3 and V is TRBV2; D is perhaps TRBD1 (5 bases). The CDR3 loop spans 13 amino acids. Trimming took 7 bases from V and 6 from J, leaving 14 bases between them. Germline V gene lookup returns CDR1 SNHLY and CDR2 FYNNEI.

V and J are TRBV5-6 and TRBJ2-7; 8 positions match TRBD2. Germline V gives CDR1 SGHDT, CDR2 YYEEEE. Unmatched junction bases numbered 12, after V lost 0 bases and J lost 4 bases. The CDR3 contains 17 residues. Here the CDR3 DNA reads TGTGCCAGCAGCTTGGAGGGGTGGGTAGCGGGGAATTACGAGCAGTACTTC. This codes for CASSLEGWVAGNYEQYF.

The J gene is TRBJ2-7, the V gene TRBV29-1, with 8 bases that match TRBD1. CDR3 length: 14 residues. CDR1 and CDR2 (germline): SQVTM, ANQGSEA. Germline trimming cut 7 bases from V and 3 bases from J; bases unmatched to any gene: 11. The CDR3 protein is CSALGGQGHYEQYF. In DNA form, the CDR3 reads TGCAGCGCCTTAGGCGGACAGGGACACTACGAGCAGTACTTC.

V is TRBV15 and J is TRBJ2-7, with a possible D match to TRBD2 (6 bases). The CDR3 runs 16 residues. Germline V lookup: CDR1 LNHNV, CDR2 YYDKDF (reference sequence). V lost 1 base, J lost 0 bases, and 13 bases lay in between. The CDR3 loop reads CATSRGVGGNSYEQYF. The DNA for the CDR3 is TGTGCCACCAGCAGAGGGGTGGGGGGTAACTCCTACGAGCAGTACTTC. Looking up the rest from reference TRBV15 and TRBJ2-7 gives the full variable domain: DAMVIQNPRYQVTQFGKPVTLSCSQTLNHNVMYWYQQKSSQAPKLLFHYYDKDFNNEADTPDNFQSRRPNTSFCFLDIRSPGLGDTAMYLCATSRGVGGNSYEQYFGPGTRLTVT.

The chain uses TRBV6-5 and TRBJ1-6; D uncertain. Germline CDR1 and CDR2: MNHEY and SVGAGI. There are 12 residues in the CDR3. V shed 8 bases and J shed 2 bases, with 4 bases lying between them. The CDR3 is CASQTYNSPLHF. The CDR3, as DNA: TGTGCCAGCCAGACCTATAATTCACCCCTCCACTTT.